These T cell receptor beta chains were read from a single sample in a study of T-cell reconstitution after alpha-beta-depleted transplantation in children. TCRdb fed the PCR reads into MiXCR, producing one record per CDR3 protein. The repertoire consists of hundreds of thousands of distinct CDR3 sequences, with 10% to 15% occurring once and the leading ten covering around 2.2%. The source was PBMCs, mostly from graft donor cells, collected 360 days after TCRalphabeta/CD19-depleted stem cell transplant. The receptors shown here come from a male patient aged 10 to 17 who had a stem cell transplant for acute myeloid leukemia, so the T cells may come from the graft donor. Each CDR3 is given with its conserved first and last residue. The D gene is left open where the match is weak. The listing skips clone size in some rows; elsewhere it reads once, few, many or a size class.

CDR3	DNA	D	size	V	J
CASSYQVGYEQYF	TGCGCCAGCAGCTACCAAGTAGGGTACGAGCAGTACTTC	.	.	TRBV5-1	TRBJ2-7
CSANRGLSNQPQHF	TGCAGTGCTAACAGGGGCCTTAGCAATCAGCCCCAGCATTTT	TRBD1	many	TRBV20-1	TRBJ1-5
CASSLSLAGVGTDTQYF	TGTGCCAGCAGCTTATCGCTAGCGGGAGTAGGGACAGATACGCAGTATTTT	TRBD2	.	TRBV7-8	TRBJ2-3
CASSPGTGLNQPQHF	TGTGCCAGCTCACCGGGGACAGGCCTTAATCAGCCCCAGCATTTT	TRBD1	.	TRBV18	TRBJ1-5
CASSLDRLGANTGELFF	TGTGCCAGCAGCTTAGATCGTCTCGGCGCGAACACCGGGGAGCTGTTTTTT	.	.	TRBV11-2	TRBJ2-2
CASTPGIGDTQYF	TGTGCCAGCACCCCCGGGATCGGAGATACGCAGTATTTT	.	.	TRBV7-3	TRBJ2-3
CASNIHWGQSYEQYF	TGTGCCAGTAACATCCATTGGGGACAGTCCTACGAGCAGTACTTC	TRBD1	few	TRBV19	TRBJ2-7
CASSQGQGSGELFF	TGCGCCAGCAGCCAAGGACAGGGAAGCGGGGAGCTGTTTTTT	TRBD1	.	TRBV4-3	TRBJ2-2
CASSQDSGGGTGTDTQYF	TGTGCCAGCAGCCAAGACTCGGGGGGGGGAACGGGCACAGATACGCAGTATTTT	TRBD2	few	TRBV4-2	TRBJ2-3
CASTETGGGGQPQHF	TGTGCCAGTACCGAGACAGGGGGCGGAGGTCAGCCCCAGCATTTT	TRBD1	.	TRBV19	TRBJ1-5
CASKPELAETYEQYF	TGTGCCAGTAAACCGGAACTAGCGGAAACCTACGAGCAGTACTTC	TRBD2	.	TRBV27	TRBJ2-7
CASDLGGTDTQYF	TGTGCCAGCGACCTTGGGGGTACAGATACGCAGTATTTT	.	.	TRBV12-3/TRBV12-4	TRBJ2-3
CASSAGPRSPLHF	TGTGCCAGCAGTGCGGGTCCCCGCTCACCCCTCCACTTT	.	few	TRBV6-1	TRBJ1-6
CASRPGTEVSPLHF	TGTGCCAGCAGGCCGGGGACGGAAGTTTCACCCCTCCACTTT	.	few	TRBV6-4	TRBJ1-6
CSAPSGRALRPDTQYF	TGCAGTGCCCCTAGCGGGAGGGCGCTGCGCCCAGATACGCAGTATTTT	TRBD2	.	TRBV20-1	TRBJ2-3
CASSGGANPNYGYTF	TGTGCCAGCAGTGGGGGGGCAAACCCTAACTATGGCTACACCTTC	.	few	TRBV6-1	TRBJ1-2
CSARDRGPSVYEQYF	TGCAGTGCTAGAGATCGGGGGCCCTCCGTTTACGAGCAGTACTTC	.	many	TRBV20-1	TRBJ2-7
CASSNPGAGRVNEQFF	TGTGCCAGCAGTAACCCCGGGGCAGGTCGGGTAAATGAGCAGTTCTTC	.	many	TRBV28	TRBJ2-1
CASSLGPRGRSDF	TGTGCCAGCAGTTTAGGGCCCCGGGGGCGCAGCGACTTC	.	many	TRBV28	TRBJ2-7
CSASPDAGPEAFF	TGCAGTGCTTCCCCCGACGCAGGCCCTGAAGCTTTCTTT	.	.	TRBV20-1	TRBJ1-1
CASRFGQPTTYEKLFF	TGTGCCAGCAGATTCGGACAGCCGACAACTTATGAAAAACTGTTTTTT	.	.	TRBV28	TRBJ1-4
CASSPIRAPPGAKNIQYF	TGCGCCAGCAGCCCTATCCGGGCTCCCCCTGGAGCCAAAAACATTCAGTACTTC	.	few	TRBV5-1	TRBJ2-4
CASNLAGLQETQYF	TGTGCCAGCAACCTAGCGGGATTACAAGAGACCCAGTACTTC	TRBD2	.	TRBV3-1	TRBJ2-5
CASSRDHEQFF	TGCGCCAGCAGCAGGGATCATGAGCAGTTCTTC	.	many	TRBV5-1	TRBJ2-1
CASSVTSAYNEQFF	TGTGCCAGCTCTGTGACTAGCGCCTACAATGAGCAGTTCTTC	TRBD2	few	TRBV18	TRBJ2-1
CASTPRDFFDNEQFF	TGTGCCAGCACCCCCCGGGACTTTTTCGACAATGAGCAGTTCTTC	.	.	TRBV12-3/TRBV12-4	TRBJ2-1
CASSVDVAGGPEEQYF	TGTGCCAGCAGCGTAGATGTAGCGGGAGGGCCTGAGGAGCAGTACTTC	TRBD2	.	TRBV9	TRBJ2-7
CSVGGEGGDTQYF	TGCAGCGTTGGGGGAGAAGGGGGAGATACGCAGTATTTT	.	few	TRBV29-1	TRBJ2-3
CASSDSARIGQADYNSPLHF	TGTGCCAGCAGTGACTCGGCACGCATTGGACAGGCCGACTATAATTCACCCCTCCACTTT	TRBD1	.	TRBV6-4	TRBJ1-6
CASSVGGTVSYEQYF	TGTGCCAGCAGCGTAGGGGGGACAGTGAGTTACGAGCAGTACTTC	TRBD1	.	TRBV9	TRBJ2-7
CASSVSPGNTDTQYF	TGTGCCAGCAGCGTATCTCCAGGAAACACAGATACGCAGTATTTT	.	.	TRBV9	TRBJ2-3
CASSLFPGTGSNTEAFF	TGTGCCAGCAGCTTATTCCCCGGGACAGGGTCAAACACTGAAGCTTTCTTT	TRBD1	.	TRBV7-3	TRBJ1-1
CASSLESVFREKLFF	TGTGCCAGCAGCTTAGAGTCGGTTTTTCGGGAAAAACTGTTTTTT	.	few	TRBV7-9	TRBJ1-4
CSAQRNVGRANRSGELFF	TGCAGTGCCCAGAGGAATGTCGGACGAGCTAATCGGTCCGGGGAGCTGTTTTTT	.	.	TRBV20-1	TRBJ2-2
CSARDLTTDTQYF	TGCAGTGCTAGAGATCTAACAACAGATACGCAGTATTTT	.	many	TRBV20-1	TRBJ2-3
CASSQGLREAGYNEQFF	TGTGCCAGCAGCCAAGGTCTAAGGGAGGCCGGCTACAATGAGCAGTTCTTC	.	few	TRBV3-1	TRBJ2-1
CSVRIGTGTLGEQYF	TGCAGCGTCCGGATCGGGACAGGGACTCTTGGGGAGCAGTACTTC	TRBD1	few	TRBV29-1	TRBJ2-7
CASSTGLGNEQFF	TGTGCCAGCAGCACGGGACTTGGCAATGAGCAGTTCTTC	.	few	TRBV2	TRBJ2-1
CASSGDRGGNTIYF	TGTGCCAGCAGTGGGGACAGAGGTGGAAACACCATATATTTT	TRBD1	.	TRBV28	TRBJ1-3
CASSFLAPGNTIYF	TGTGCCAGCAGTTTTCTAGCCCCTGGAAACACCATATATTTT	.	many	TRBV12-3/TRBV12-4	TRBJ1-3
CASSYILAGDTDTQYF	TGTGCCAGCAGTTATATACTAGCGGGAGACACAGATACGCAGTATTTT	TRBD2	few	TRBV27	TRBJ2-3
CASSYSIAGDTQYF	TGTGCCAGCAGTTACTCGATAGCAGGCGATACGCAGTATTTT	.	few	TRBV6-5	TRBJ2-3
CASSPTPSITYNEQFF	TGTGCCAGCAGCCCCACCCCTAGCATTACCTACAATGAGCAGTTCTTC	.	.	TRBV6-1	TRBJ2-1
CASSLRSSGKGDTQYF	TGTGCCAGCAGCCTCCGGTCTAGCGGGAAAGGGGATACGCAGTATTTT	TRBD2	.	TRBV3-1	TRBJ2-3
CASSLLLNEQYF	TGTGCCAGCAGCTTGTTGTTGAACGAGCAGTACTTC	.	.	TRBV5-6	TRBJ2-7
CASSSRESYGYTF	TGTGCCAGCAGCTCCAGGGAGAGCTATGGCTACACCTTC	.	few	TRBV12-3/TRBV12-4	TRBJ1-2
CARSEKETQYF	TGTGCCCGATCCGAGAAGGAGACCCAGTACTTC	.	few	TRBV28	TRBJ2-5
CSVTGTSLPYEQYF	TGCAGCGTTACCGGGACGTCCCTCCCGTACGAGCAGTACTTC	.	few	TRBV29-1	TRBJ2-7
CASNIPNRRLGDEQYF	TGTGCCAGCAATATCCCGAACAGGCGTCTCGGCGACGAGCAGTACTTC	.	few	TRBV28	TRBJ2-7
CSVEEPRDSYEQYF	TGCAGCGTTGAAGAACCCAGGGACTCCTACGAGCAGTACTTC	.	.	TRBV29-1	TRBJ2-7
CASSSPGLAGLEQYF	TGTGCCAGCAGTTCACCGGGACTAGCGGGATTGGAGCAGTACTTC	TRBD2	few	TRBV28	TRBJ2-7
CASNLGSSNEQFF	TGTGCCAGCAATTTGGGGAGTAGCAATGAGCAGTTCTTC	.	many	TRBV7-6	TRBJ2-1
CASTRQRTGNTIYF	TGTGCCAGCACGAGACAGAGGACTGGAAACACCATATATTTT	.	few	TRBV28	TRBJ1-3
CASSFMGGPPADTQYF	TGTGCCAGCAGCTTTATGGGAGGGCCTCCGGCAGATACGCAGTATTTT	TRBD2	.	TRBV7-3	TRBJ2-3
CASSLGSGTDTQYF	TGCGCCAGCAGCTTGGGTAGCGGCACAGATACGCAGTATTTT	.	many	TRBV5-1	TRBJ2-3
CASSYLILRTDSEQYF	TGTGCCAGCAGTTACCTAATACTTCGGACAGATAGCGAGCAGTACTTC	.	.	TRBV6-5	TRBJ2-7
CASSQETVQKGVYEQYF	TGTGCCAGCAGCCAAGAGACAGTCCAGAAGGGAGTATACGAGCAGTACTTC	.	many	TRBV4-2	TRBJ2-7
CSVVRYEQYF	TGCAGCGTTGTTCGGTACGAGCAGTACTTC	.	few	TRBV29-1	TRBJ2-7